This T cell receptor (beta chain) was recovered during a study of T cell changes during pregnancy in multiple sclerosis. Germline assignment: CDR1 SGHDT and CDR2 YYEEEE. The CDR3 totals 14 residues. Trimming stripped 4 bases from V and 2 bases from J, with 11 bases between. Sequenced by immunoSEQ multiplex PCR; TCRdb stores in-frame clones only, minus some. The table shows 35,000 or so clones, with more than 70% occurring only once. The rearrangement uses TRBV5-6 and TRBJ2-3, with D possibly being TRBD1 (5 bases). The TCR comes from a female donor in good health, enrolled as a control in a pregnancy study. The sequencing used CD4+ T cells from peripheral blood mononuclear cells, collected after pregnancy. In DNA, the CDR3 is TGTGCCAGCAGCCTCCAAGGGGCCACAGATACGCAGTATTTT. It translates to CASSLQGATDTQYF.